This T cell receptor (beta chain) comes out of a study of control samples from healthy donors and cancer patients. Sequencing used immunoSEQ multiplex PCR; TCRdb keeps in-frame clones, though not all of them. The sample has about 120,000 clones; around 89% are singletons. CDR1 is GTSNPN, CDR2 SVGIG, per germline (reference sequence). The CDR3 length is 14 residues. V trimming: 2 bases; J trimming: 4 bases; junction bases outside the gene matches: 5. This clone has only a few counts. This rearrangement joins TRBV30 to TRBJ2-5; 9 nucleotides line up with TRBD1. The sequence derives from a man aged 45-65 years in good health. What was sequenced was blood. This CDR3 is CAWSKDRGIETQYF. The CDR3 region has the DNA TGTGCCTGGAGTAAGGACAGGGGTATAGAGACCCAGTACTTC.